The T cell receptor (beta chain) under discussion was sequenced for a study of CD8+ T cells in alopecia areata. Once RNA had been extracted, it was reverse transcribed into cDNA to act as the sequencing template. The assay was immunoSEQ multiplex PCR, and TCRdb's table has in-frame clones only and misses some. The sample has 110,000 to 150,000 clones; 45% to 60% are singletons. CDR3 length: 12 amino acids. The V gene lost 2 bases and the J gene lost 6 bases, with 8 bases spanning the gap. Germline V gene data show CDR1 as SGHDT and CDR2 as YYEEEE. Treatment described: oral pan-JAK inhibitor, 5-10 mg twice daily.

The chain combines TRBV5-6 with TRBJ1-2, with a possible D match to TRBD1 (6 bases). The clonotype originates from a human donor with alopecia areata. The sample was CD8+ T cells sorted from blood, taken at week 4, from a patient treated with tofacitinib. CDR3 DNA: TGTGCCAGCAGCTTTGCAGGGGATGGCTACACCTTC. This gives the protein CASSFAGDGYTF.